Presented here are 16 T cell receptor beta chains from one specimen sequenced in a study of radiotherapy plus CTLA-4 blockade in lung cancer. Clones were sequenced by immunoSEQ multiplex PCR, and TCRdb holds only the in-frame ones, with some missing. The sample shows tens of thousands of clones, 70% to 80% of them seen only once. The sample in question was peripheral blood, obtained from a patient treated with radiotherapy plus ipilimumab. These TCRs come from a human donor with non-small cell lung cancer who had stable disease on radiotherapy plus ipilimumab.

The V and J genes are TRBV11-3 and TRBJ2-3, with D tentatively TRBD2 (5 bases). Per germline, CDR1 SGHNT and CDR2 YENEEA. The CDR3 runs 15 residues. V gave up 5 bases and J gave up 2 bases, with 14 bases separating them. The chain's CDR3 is CASSRTGNPTDTQYF. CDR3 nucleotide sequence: TGTGCCAGCAGCCGTACGGGGAACCCCACAGATACGCAGTATTTT.

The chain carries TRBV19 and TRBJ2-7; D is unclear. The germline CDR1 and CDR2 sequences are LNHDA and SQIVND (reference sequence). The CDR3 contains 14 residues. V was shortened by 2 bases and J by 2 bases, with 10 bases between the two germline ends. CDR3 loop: CASSISHSAYEQYF. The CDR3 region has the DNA TGTGCCAGTAGTATAAGTCACAGTGCCTACGAGCAGTACTTC.

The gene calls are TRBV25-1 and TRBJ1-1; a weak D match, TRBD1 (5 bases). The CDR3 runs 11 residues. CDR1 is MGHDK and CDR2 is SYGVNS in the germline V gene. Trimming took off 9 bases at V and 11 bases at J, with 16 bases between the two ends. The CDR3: CASNGGAEAFF. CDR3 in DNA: TGTGCCAGTAATGGGGGAGCAGAGGCTTTCTTT. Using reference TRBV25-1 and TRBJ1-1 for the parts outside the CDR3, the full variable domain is EADIYQTPRYLVIGTGKKITLECSQTMGHDKMYWYQQDPGMELHLIHYSYGVNSTEKGDLSSESTVSRIRTEHFPLTLESARPSHTSQYLCASNGGAEAFFGQGTRLTVV.

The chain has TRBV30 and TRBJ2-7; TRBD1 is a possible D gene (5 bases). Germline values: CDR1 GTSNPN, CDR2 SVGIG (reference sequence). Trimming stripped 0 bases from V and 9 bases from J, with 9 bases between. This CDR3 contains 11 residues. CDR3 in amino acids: CAWSVTTAQYF. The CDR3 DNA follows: TGTGCCTGGAGTGTTACGACAGCGCAGTACTTC.

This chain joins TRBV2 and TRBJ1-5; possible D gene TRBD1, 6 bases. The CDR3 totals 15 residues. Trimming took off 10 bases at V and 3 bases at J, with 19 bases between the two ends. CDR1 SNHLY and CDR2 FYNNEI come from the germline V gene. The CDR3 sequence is CAIQQGGGDNQPQHF. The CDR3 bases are TGTGCCATTCAACAGGGTGGTGGGGACAATCAGCCCCAGCATTTT.

In DNA, the CDR3 is TGTGCCAGCAGGGGGACAGGGACGAACACTGAAGCTTTCTTT. Amino acids: CASRGTGTNTEAFF. The chain joins TRBV6-5 to TRBJ1-1, with 9 bases that match TRBD1. The V segment lost 6 bases and the J segment 1 base; nucleotides outside the gene matches: 3. Germline lookup yields CDR1 MNHEY and CDR2 SVGAGI. There are 14 residues in the CDR3.

The CDR3 DNA follows: TGTGCCAGCAGTGGTGGGGCGGGCAATCAGCCCCAGCATTTT. Its protein product is CASSGGAGNQPQHF. V usage is TRBV6-6 and J usage is TRBJ1-5; D perhaps matches TRBD1 (5 bases). Looked up from germline, CDR1 is MNHNY and CDR2 is SVGAGI (reference sequence). Trimming took off 5 bases at V and 2 bases at J, with 10 bases between the two ends. The CDR3 spans 14 residues.

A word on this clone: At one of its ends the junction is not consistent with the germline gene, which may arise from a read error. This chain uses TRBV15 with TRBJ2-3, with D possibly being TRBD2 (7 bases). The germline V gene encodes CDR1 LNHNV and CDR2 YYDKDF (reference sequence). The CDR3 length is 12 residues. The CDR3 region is CATSRDGGGLDF. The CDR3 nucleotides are TGTGCCACCAGCAGAGATGGGGGGGGCCTCGATTTT.

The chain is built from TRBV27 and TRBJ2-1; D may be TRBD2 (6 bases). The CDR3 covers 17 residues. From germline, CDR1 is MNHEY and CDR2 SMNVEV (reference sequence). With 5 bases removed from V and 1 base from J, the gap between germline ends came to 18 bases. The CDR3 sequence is CASSPHPGVPSYNEQFF. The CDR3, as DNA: TGTGCCAGCAGTCCGCACCCGGGAGTACCATCCTACAATGAGCAGTTCTTC.

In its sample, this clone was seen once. The CDR3 loop reads CASSATGNTEAFF. The CDR3 DNA reads TGTGCCAGTAGCGCCACAGGGAACACTGAAGCTTTCTTT. J is TRBJ1-1 and V is TRBV19, with TRBD1 as a possible D gene (5 bases). This CDR3 has 13 residues. The germline V gene has CDR1 LNHDA and CDR2 SQIVND (reference sequence). Trimming removed 6 bases from V and 1 base from J, with 9 bases in between. Drawing the rest from reference TRBV19 and TRBJ1-1, the complete variable domain is DGGITQSPKYLFRKEGQNVTLSCEQNLNHDAMYWYRQDPGQGLRLIYYSQIVNDFQKGDIAEGYSVSREKKESFPLTVTSAQKNPTAFYLCASSATGNTEAFFGQGTRLTVV.

The CDR3 bases are TGTGCCAGCAGTTTGGACAGGCTGACACCACCCCTCCACTTT. This gives the protein CASSLDRLTPPLHF. The chain combines TRBV6-5 with TRBJ1-6; 7 positions match TRBD1. The CDR3 spans 14 residues. Germline lookup yields CDR1 MNHEY and CDR2 SVGAGI. V lost 4 bases and J lost 11; bases outside the gene matches: 8.

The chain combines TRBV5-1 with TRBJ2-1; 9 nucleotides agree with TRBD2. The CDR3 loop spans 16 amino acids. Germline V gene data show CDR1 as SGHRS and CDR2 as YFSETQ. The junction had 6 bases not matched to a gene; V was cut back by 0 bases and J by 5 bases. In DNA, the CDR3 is TGCGCCAGCAGCTTGGGCGGGGGGGCCATGGACAATGAGCAGTTCTTC. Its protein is CASSLGGGAMDNEQFF.

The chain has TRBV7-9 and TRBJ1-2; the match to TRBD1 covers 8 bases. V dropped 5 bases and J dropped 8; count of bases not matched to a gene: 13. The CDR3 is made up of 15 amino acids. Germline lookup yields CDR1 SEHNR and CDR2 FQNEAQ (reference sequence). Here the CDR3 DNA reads TGTGCCAGCAGCCTACAGGGGGGAATGCTTATAGGCTACACCTTC. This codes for CASSLQGGMLIGYTF. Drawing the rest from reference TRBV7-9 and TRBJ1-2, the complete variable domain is DTGVSQNPRHKITKRGQNVTFRCDPISEHNRLYWYRQTLGQGPEFLTYFQNEAQLEKSRLLSDRFSAERPKGSFSTLEIQRTEQGDSAMYLCASSLQGGMLIGYTFGSGTRLTVV.

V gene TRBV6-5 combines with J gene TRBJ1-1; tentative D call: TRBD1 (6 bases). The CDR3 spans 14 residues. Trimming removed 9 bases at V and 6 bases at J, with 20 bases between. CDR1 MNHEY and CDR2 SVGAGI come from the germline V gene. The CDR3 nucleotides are TGTGCCAGTATGGGGGGGGCGTGGGGTCCTGAAGCTTTCTTT. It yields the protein CASMGGAWGPEAFF.

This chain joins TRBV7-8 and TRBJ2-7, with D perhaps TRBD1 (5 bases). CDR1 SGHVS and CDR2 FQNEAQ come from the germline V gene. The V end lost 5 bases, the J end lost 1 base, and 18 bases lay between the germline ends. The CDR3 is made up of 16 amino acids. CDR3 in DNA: TGTGCCAGCAGCCTAAAACAGGAGCTAGTGTCCTACGAGCAGTACTTC. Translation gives CASSLKQELVSYEQYF.

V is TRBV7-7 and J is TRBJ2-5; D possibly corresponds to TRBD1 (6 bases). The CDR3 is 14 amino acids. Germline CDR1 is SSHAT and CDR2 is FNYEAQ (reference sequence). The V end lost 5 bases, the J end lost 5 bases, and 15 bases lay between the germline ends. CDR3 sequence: CASSHPQGSETQYF. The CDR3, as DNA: TGTGCCAGCAGCCATCCTCAGGGGTCGGAGACCCAGTACTTC.